A single T cell receptor (beta chain) is shown here with its context. Its specificity is unknown. This sample is drawn from a study of T cell responses to AZD1222 COVID-19 vaccine. Findings of the study overall: Among the donors, most were white British and more were female, and clonal diversity was possibly underestimated.

This CDR3 contains 13 residues. CDR1 is SGHTA, CDR2 FQGTGA, per germline. The V end lost 0 bases, the J end lost 4 bases, and 5 bases lay between the germline ends. Analysis merged second doses at about 4 or about 12 weeks. Method: immunoSEQ multiplex PCR; TCRdb's copy keeps in-frame clones and lacks some. Of roughly 93,000 clones in the sample, around 90% are singletons; the top ten hold about 5.2%. The material was peripheral blood, obtained 28 days after the second AZD1222 dose. The TCR comes from an adult who received the AZD1222 COVID-19 vaccine. This chain connects TRBV7-3 to TRBJ2-3; unclear D gene. Here the CDR3 reads CASSLTWPDTQYF. The CDR3 coding sequence is TGTGCCAGCAGCTTAACGTGGCCAGATACGCAGTATTTT.